The subject of this entry is one T cell receptor (beta chain). Its cognate antigen is unknown. Sampled while nominally healthy, donors likely had unrecorded immune exposures. With 3 bases removed from V and 1 base from J, the gap between germline ends came to 13 bases. Germline V CDR1 and CDR2: SGHAT, FQNNGV. There are 15 residues in the CDR3. PCR amplification relied on 60 Vbeta primers (plus 13 Jbeta primers). This table comes from immunoSEQ multiplex PCR, and its TCRdb copy is limited to in-frame clones, with some not included. Seen here are 95,000 to 100,000 clones, roughly 78% observed once, and the top ten hold more than 0.6%. This entry belongs to a study of cytomegalovirus exposure and HLA in healthy donors. Study observations and caveats: Being productive about 87% or about 30% of the time was typical of most TCR beta V segments in an earlier analysis. Cytomegalovirus-associated TCR beta chains were listed, numbering some 180. Per published accounts, TCR beta sequences correctly predicted the HLA-A and HLA-B alleles of most subjects.

The chain uses TRBV11-2 and TRBJ2-7; a weak D match, TRBD2 (7 bases). The sequence derives from an older woman in good health and CMV-seronegative. The sequenced sample was PBMCs. CDR3 in DNA: TGTGCCAGCAGCTTCGGGGGGCGCCTGTCCTACGAGCAGTACTTC. Translating it yields CASSFGGRLSYEQYF.